Here is one T cell receptor (beta chain) with its context. The specificity of this receptor is unknown. No base quality values were provided; no much bigger clone lies one nucleotide off. The immunoSEQ Assay, a bias-controlled multiplex PCR, was used to amplify TCRbeta CDR3 regions from genomic DNA. The authors' pipeline ran thus. The number of nucleated cells in each sample was estimated by amplification of reference gene primers within the assay. To quantify the absolute abundance of each unique TCRbeta CDR3 rearrangement, sequence reads were collapsed and filtered. For each sample, productive Simpson clonality was calculated as the square root of Simpson's diversity index over productive rearrangements. TCRdb retrieved this table from immuneACCESS and kept in-frame rearrangements only. Not all clones are present; in checked studies, unresolved V genes account for under half, and no reason is known for the remainder. For V, J and clone size, that table is used; D and trimming come from the DNA. This sample has tens of thousands of clones in its table, and about 82% of those were observed once. The ten largest make up around 25% of the sample.

Relative to germline, V is missing 9 bases and J is missing 1 base, with 8 bases of the junction outside any gene match. In the germline V gene, CDR1 corresponds to LGHNT and CDR2 to FRNRAP. The CDR3 measures 15 amino acids from cysteine to phenylalanine. Only the CDR3 region is kept as DNA, spanning 45 bases read in frame from base 1. Each collaborating institution followed its own protocols to collect whole blood in K2EDTA tubes. For TCRbeta analysis, collaborators shipped samples in one of three forms: frozen whole blood, isolated PBMCs, or DNA extracted from either of those sample types. This record belongs to a study of blood T cell repertoires in COVID-19 (dated by TCRdb to about 2020). As for the study more broadly: Samples from collaborators originated in the United States, Italy and Spain and spanned both the acute and convalescent phases of COVID-19. The prospective study material was composed of cDNA or gDNA derived from T cells, B-cell-depleted T cells, or PBMCs. Samples were obtained from the ongoing ImmuneRACE study (first 160 participants) and from 1,254 subjects provided by 6 global collaborators. Where available, HLA class I and class II types were taken from metadata supplied by the sample provider and were not determined by assay-based typing. Deeply sampled blood TCRbeta repertoires from subjects exposed to, actively infected with, or recovered from COVID-19 were included in the dataset. The repertoires were released in a freely available public database intended as a resource for research on the immune response to SARS-CoV-2. The sample metadata nearly always contained a de-identified subject ID, COVID-19 status, age in years and sex.

The research as a whole found: The amount of clinical and demographic metadata varied by source and participant and was provided uncurated.

The source material was peripheral blood. This sequence was found in a woman of 80 years or more with acute or convalescent COVID-19. The rearranged segments are TRBV12-5 and TRBJ2-2; TRBD2 matches 7 bases in the middle. DNA sequence: TGTGCTAGCTCCGAGCTAGCGGTGAACACCGGGGAGCTGTTTTTT. Its translation is CASSELAVNTGELFF.